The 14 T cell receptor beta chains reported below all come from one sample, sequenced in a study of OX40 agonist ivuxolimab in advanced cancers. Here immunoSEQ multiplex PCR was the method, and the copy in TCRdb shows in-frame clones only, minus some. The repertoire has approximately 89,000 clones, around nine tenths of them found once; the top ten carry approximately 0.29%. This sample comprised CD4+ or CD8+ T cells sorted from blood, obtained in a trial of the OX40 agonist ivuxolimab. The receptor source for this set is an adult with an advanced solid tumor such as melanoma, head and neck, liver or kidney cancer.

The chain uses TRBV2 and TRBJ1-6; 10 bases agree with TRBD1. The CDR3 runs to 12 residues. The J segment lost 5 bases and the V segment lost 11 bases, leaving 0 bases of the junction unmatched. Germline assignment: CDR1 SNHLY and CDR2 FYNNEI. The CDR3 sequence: CAGQGDNSPLHF. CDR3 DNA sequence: TGTGCCGGACAGGGGGATAATTCACCCCTCCACTTT.

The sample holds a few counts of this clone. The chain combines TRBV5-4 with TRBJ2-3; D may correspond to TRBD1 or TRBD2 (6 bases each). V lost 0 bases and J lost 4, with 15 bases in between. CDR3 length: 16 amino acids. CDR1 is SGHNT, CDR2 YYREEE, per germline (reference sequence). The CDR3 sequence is CASSLATGGQADTQYF. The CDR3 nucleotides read TGTGCCAGCAGCTTGGCCACCGGGGGCCAGGCAGATACGCAGTATTTT.

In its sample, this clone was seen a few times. DNA of the CDR3: TGTGCCAGCAGCCCCGGGGACAGTGGCTATGGCTACACCTTC. Protein sequence: CASSPGDSGYGYTF. V usage is TRBV11-2 and J usage is TRBJ1-2; TRBD1 matches at 7 bases. Germline V lookup: CDR1 SGHAT, CDR2 FQNNGV. Trimming at V came to 5 bases and at J to 4 bases, leaving 7 bases not matched to a gene. The CDR3 runs to 14 residues. Full variable domain (missing parts from reference TRBV11-2 and TRBJ1-2): EAGVAQSPRYKIIEKRQSVAFWCNPISGHATLYWYQQILGQGPKLLIQFQNNGVVDDSQLPKDRFSAERLKGVDSTLKIQPAKLEDSAVYLCASSPGDSGYGYTFGSGTRLTVV.

The CDR3 region is CASSRGIGPDTQYF. CDR3 nucleotide sequence: TGCGCCAGCAGCCGGGGAATTGGCCCAGATACGCAGTATTTT. The chain carries TRBV5-1 and TRBJ2-3, with a weak D call TRBD2 (5 bases). V was shortened by 4 bases and J by 4 bases, with 13 bases between the two germline ends. The CDR3 is 14 residues long. From germline, CDR1 is SGHRS and CDR2 YFSETQ.

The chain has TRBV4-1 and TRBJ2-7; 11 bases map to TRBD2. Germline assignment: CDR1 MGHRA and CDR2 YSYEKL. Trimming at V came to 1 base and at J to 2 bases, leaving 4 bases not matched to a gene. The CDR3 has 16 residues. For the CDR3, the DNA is TGCGCCAGCAGCCAAGCGACTAGCGGGGTAACCTACGAGCAGTACTTC. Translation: CASSQATSGVTYEQYF.

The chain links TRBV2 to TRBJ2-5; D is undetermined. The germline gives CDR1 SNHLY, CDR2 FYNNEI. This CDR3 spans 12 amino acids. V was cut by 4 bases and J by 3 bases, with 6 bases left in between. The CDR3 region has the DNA TGTGCCAGCAGTGCGGGCGAAGAGACCCAGTACTTC. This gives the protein CASSAGEETQYF. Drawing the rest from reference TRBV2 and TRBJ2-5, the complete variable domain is EPEVTQTPSHQVTQMGQEVILRCVPISNHLYFYWYRQILGQKVEFLVSFYNNEISEKSEIFDDQFSVERPDGSNFTLKIRSTKLEDSAMYFCASSAGEETQYFGPGTRLLVL.

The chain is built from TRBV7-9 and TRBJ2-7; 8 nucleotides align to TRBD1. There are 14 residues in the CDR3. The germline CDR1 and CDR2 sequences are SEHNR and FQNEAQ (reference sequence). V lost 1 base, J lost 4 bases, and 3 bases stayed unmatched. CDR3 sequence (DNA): TGTGCCAGCAGCTTAGGGACAGGGTCGTACGAGCAGTACTTC. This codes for CASSLGTGSYEQYF.

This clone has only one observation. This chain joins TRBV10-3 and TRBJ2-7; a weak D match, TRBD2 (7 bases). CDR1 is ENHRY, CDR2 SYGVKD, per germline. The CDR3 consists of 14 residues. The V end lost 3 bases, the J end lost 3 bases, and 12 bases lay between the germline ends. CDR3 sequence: CAISDAGEGYEQYF. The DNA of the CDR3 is TGTGCCATCAGTGATGCAGGGGAGGGCTACGAGCAGTACTTC.

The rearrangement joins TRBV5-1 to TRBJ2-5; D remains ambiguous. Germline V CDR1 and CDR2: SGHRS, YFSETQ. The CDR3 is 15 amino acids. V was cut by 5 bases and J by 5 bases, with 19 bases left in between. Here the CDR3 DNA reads TGCGCCAGCAGTCCTCTCGGGCCCGTGGGGGAGACCCAGTACTTC. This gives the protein CASSPLGPVGETQYF.

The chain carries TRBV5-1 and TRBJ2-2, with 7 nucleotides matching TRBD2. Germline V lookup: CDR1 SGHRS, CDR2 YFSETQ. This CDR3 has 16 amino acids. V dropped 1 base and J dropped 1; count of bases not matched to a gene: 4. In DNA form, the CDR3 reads TGCGCCAGCAGCTTGAGACCGGGGGGGAACACCGGGGAGCTGTTTTTT. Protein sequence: CASSLRPGGNTGELFF.

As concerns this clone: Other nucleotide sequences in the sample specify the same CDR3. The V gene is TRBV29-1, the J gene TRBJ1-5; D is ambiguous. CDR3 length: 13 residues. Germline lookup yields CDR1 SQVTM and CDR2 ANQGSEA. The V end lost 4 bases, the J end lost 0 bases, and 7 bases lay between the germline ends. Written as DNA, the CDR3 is TGCAGCGTTGGGGAGAATAGCAATCAGCCCCAGCATTTT. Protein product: CSVGENSNQPQHF.

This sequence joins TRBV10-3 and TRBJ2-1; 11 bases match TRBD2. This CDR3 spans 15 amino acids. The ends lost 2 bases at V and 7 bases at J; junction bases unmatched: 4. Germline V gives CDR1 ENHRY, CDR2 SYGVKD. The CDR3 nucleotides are TGTGCCATCAGTGAGCGACTAGCGGGGTCAAATGAGCAGTTCTTC. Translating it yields CAISERLAGSNEQFF.

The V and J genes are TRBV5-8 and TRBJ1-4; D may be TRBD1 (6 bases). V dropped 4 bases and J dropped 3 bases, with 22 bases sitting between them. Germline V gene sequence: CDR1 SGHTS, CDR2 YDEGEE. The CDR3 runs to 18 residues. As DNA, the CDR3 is TGTGCCAGCAGCCCCCGCGGGGAGGGGACAAGGGCTAATGAAAAACTGTTTTTT. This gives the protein CASSPRGEGTRANEKLFF.

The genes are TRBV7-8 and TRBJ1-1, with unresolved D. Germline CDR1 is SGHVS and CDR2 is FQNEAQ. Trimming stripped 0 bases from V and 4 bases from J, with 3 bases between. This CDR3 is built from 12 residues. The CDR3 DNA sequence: TGTGCCAGCAGCTTAGCGGGCACTGAAGCTTTCTTT. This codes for CASSLAGTEAFF.